This TCR beta chain was obtained from a study of cytomegalovirus exposure and HLA in healthy donors (dated by TCRdb to the late 2010s). The study in broad terms: An earlier analysis of roughly 500 of the donors reported 250 to 300 Gb of sequence data and 117 million unique TCR beta sequences obtained from 180 million or so T cells. In the later analysis, no new phenotypic data were used to find candidate immune exposures; instead, reliance was placed on TCR beta sequences and their occurrence across donors. Among around 400 genotyped donors of the cohort, an average of roughly 230,000 unique TCR beta nucleotide sequences was sequenced per donor, of which approximately 19% were non-productive. A later genetic analysis took genome-wide SNP genotypes for 398 of the 666 donors and used that subset as a discovery cohort. A later analysis re-analyzed previously published TCR beta repertoires from 660 or so donors and added high-resolution HLA genotyping to study TCR occurrence patterns. A separate validation cohort of 90 to 150 different subjects was used in addition to the roughly 640-subject first cohort. Donor age, sex, ethnicity and CMV serostatus were compiled together with the repertoire data. Among the 398 genotyped donors, around 81% belonged to the genetic ancestry cluster associated with self-reported Caucasian donors. The aim of the study was to test whether cataloging public T cell receptors could identify signatures of past pathogen exposure. Roughly 300 gigabases of sequencing data and tens of millions of unique TCR sequences were included in an early release covering about 620 HLA-typed donors. A handful of DR-DQ haplotypes were handled as single units for association and clustering because linkage in the cohort was strong. All discovery cohort repertoires had been generated on a single sequencing platform. HLA typing included class I and class II loci at four-digit resolution. An earlier analysis of more than 450 of the donors used high-throughput TCR beta sequencing to judge whether each TCR beta V gene segment behaved as functional or pseudogenic. Typing coverage differed by locus: A, B, C, DRB1 and DQB1 were typed in roughly 620-630 donors, DQA1 in about 560, DPA1 in some 600, and DPB1 in just under 490. High-throughput TCR immunosequencing, statistical association of individual TCRs with disease status, and machine learning were combined to predict cytomegalovirus infection status. The study used immunosequencing to profile the T cell repertoires of several hundred subjects and linked those repertoires to cytomegalovirus serostatus. Study-wide conclusions, independent of this receptor: A further reported finding was that TCR beta sequences accurately predicted the HLA-A and HLA-B alleles for most subjects in the first cohort. Several of the top co-occurrence clusters appeared to be linked to parvovirus B19, influenza, CMV and Epstein-Barr virus, according to a later analysis. V-gene and J-gene trimming of TCR beta chains was associated with a missense DCLRE1C variant in a later genetic analysis, and the association was replicated in an independent cohort. An earlier analysis of around 500 of the donors showed that most TCR beta V segments appeared in productive rearrangements either about 87% or about 30% of the time, which broadly matched IMGT annotations. When HLA alleles, especially DR and DQ, strongly co-occurred, attributing TCR associations to individual alleles was difficult. The earlier analysis of 587 of the donors excluded over 15 rarely observed V segments, including chromosome 9 orphons, because counts were too low. For the cohort, immune exposure information was limited to CMV serostatus. Cytomegalovirus status was reported to be diagnosed by the classifier with high specificity and sensitivity in both the original and validation cohorts. Most TCR sequences were observed very rarely across donors, whereas some public TCRs were present in many individuals. A later analysis found that TCR association rates varied across HLA loci, with DRB1 alleles showing the most associated TCRs and HLA-C alleles the fewest. Sequencing depth was assumed to be roughly uniform across donors in the presence/absence analyses, though that assumption may not hold. Some IMGT-functional V segments, including TRBV6-2 and TRBV6-3, could not be told apart with the 87-base-pair reads, so those segments were excluded. The study gave a list of 150 to 200 TCR beta chains associated with cytomegalovirus. A later analysis found that most CMV-associated TCR beta chains appeared HLA-restricted, with HLA associations seemingly driven largely by CMV exposure. Because some donors lacked HLA typing at each locus, the association tests relied only on the typed subset. Correlated functional status among segregating V segments might be attributable to linkage disequilibrium, but an unknown experimental factor could not be ruled out. In a later analysis, HLA-associated TCR beta chains showed more clonal expansion and lower generation probabilities than non-associated chains that were equally common. It was suggested by the authors that the approach could potentially be generalized to other disease states and immunological phenotypes. This cohort had only TCR beta chains sequenced, and the lack of alpha or paired-chain data limited which features could be detected. In vitro tests confirmed that a few of the cytomegalovirus-associated TCR beta chains recognize cytomegalovirus antigens. The sequencing pipeline was judged likely to have produced a cluster of highly shared sequence variants as a technical artifact. A later analysis associated about 17,000 TCR beta sequences with specific HLA alleles at a false discovery rate of 0.05. In a later genetic analysis, fewer N-insertions in productive TCRs were reported among donors in an Asian-associated ancestry cluster than the roughly 700-donor mean.

Libraries were made using the immunoSEQ multiplex PCR assay. A mixture of 60 forward primers for TCR Vbeta segments and 13 reverse primers for TCR Jbeta segments was used in the multiplex PCR. The CDR3 region of rearranged TCR beta genes was amplified from genomic DNA with a multiplex PCR assay. On the Illumina HiSeq System, the amplified TCR beta libraries were sequenced as 87-base-pair reads. The paper's data handling went like this. In a later analysis, 80 million or so unique TCR beta chains were counted across the roughly 610 repertoires, and about 10 million of these chains were shared by at least two donors. Raw reads were error-corrected and collapsed into unique sequences with a nearest-neighbor algorithm that merged closely related sequences to remove PCR and sequencing errors. CDR3 sequences were aligned to IMGT reference sequences to assign V, D and J gene segments. For a sequence to be retained, a match of at least six nucleotides to both a V gene segment and a J gene segment was required. A rearrangement counted as productive if the CDR3 had no stop codons and remained in frame with V and J, and every other rearrangement counted as non-productive. CDR3 was defined according to IMGT convention as the region running from the second conserved V-encoded cysteine to the conserved J-encoded phenylalanine. In an earlier analysis of 550 to 650 of the donors, sequences lacking an unambiguous match to a single V gene segment were excluded. In an earlier analysis of more than 500 of the donors, a V segment was called functional when productive rearrangements were above 56.7%, and segregating when the standard deviation between donors exceeded 5%. To diagnose cytomegalovirus status from the catalog of TCR beta chain sequences, a statistical classification framework was built. A later analysis assigned V and J genes by comparing TCR nucleotide sequences with IMGT/GENE-DB human TR gene sequences. The TCRdist pipeline was used in a later analysis to assign CDR3 sequences and most-parsimonious VDJ recombination scenarios. In a later analysis, every TCR beta chain was defined by the combination of its CDR3 amino acid sequence and its V-gene family, and reads without a unique V-gene family were dropped. To address suspected cross-contamination and a sequencing artifact, a later analysis removed a few hundred highly shared, low-generation-probability nucleotide sequences. In a later analysis, a clonal expansion index was calculated for each public chain from normalized within-repertoire ranks of inferred template counts. A later analysis computed generation probabilities with a VDJ recombination model fitted to out-of-frame rearrangements, and checked the results against IGoR. In a later analysis, hypergeometric tests were used to score TCR-TCR, TCR-HLA and TCR-CMV co-occurrence, with a repertoire-size bias correction applied to TCR pairs. In a later analysis, false discovery rates were estimated by permuting HLA or CMV assignments 20 times. In a later analysis, co-occurring TCRs were grouped using DBSCAN, and TCRdist sequence similarity was added for clustering within HLA-allele-positive subsets. Co-occurrence clustering excluded repertoires with fewer than 30,000 or more than 120,000 public chains, plus five with anomalous nucleotide sharing. The table was pulled from immuneACCESS by TCRdb, which kept in-frame rearrangements only. Such tables lose some clones; where checked, under half of the loss comes from unresolved V genes, and the rest has no known cause. For V, J and clone size, that table is used; D and trimming come from the DNA. In all, the sample holds 160,000 or so clones, and 78% of those were seen once. More than 6% of the sample rests with the top ten.

This clone showed up just a few times. Its antigen is not yet known. Within one base of it there is no much larger clone, and no base qualities were kept. CDR1 and CDR2 were assigned from the germline V gene (reference sequence) as LNHNV and YYDKDF. Trimming costs V 5 bases and J 5 bases, and their ends lie 16 bases apart. Its CDR3 holds 14 amino acids, cysteine through phenylalanine. The retained sequence is limited to the CDR3, 42 bases, with the frame set at the first base. In total, around 600 healthy bone marrow donors made up the cohort. All cohort members were sampled while nominally healthy, although unrecorded immune exposures were likely present. The donor was CMV seropositive and belonged to the group of more than 250 seropositive cohort members. A peripheral blood sample was collected from each donor, and TCR beta sequencing was performed on peripheral blood mononuclear cells. The Qiagen DNeasy Blood Extraction Kit was used to extract genomic DNA from the blood cell samples.

The sample comprised PBMCs. This receptor was identified in a woman between 40 and 50 years old in good health and CMV-seropositive. The chain is made from TRBV15 and TRBJ2-7; confidence is insufficient to name the D gene. The CDR3 has the sequence CATSPLSVENEQYF. At the DNA level, the sequence is TGTGCCACCAGCCCCCTATCGGTAGAGAACGAGCAGTACTTC.